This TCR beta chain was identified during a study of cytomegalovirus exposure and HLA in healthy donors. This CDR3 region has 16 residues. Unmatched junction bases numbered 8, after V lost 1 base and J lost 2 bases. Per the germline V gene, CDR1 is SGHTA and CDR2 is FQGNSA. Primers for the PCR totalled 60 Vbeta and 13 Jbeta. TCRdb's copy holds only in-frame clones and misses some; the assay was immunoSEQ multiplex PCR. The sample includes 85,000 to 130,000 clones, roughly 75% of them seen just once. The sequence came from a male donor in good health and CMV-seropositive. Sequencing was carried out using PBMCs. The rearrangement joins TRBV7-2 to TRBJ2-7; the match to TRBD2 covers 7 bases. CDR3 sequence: CASSLDAGGRPYEQYF. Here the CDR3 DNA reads TGTGCCAGCAGCTTAGACGCTGGCGGGAGACCCTACGAGCAGTACTTC.